The T cell receptor beta chain under discussion was sequenced for a study of shared clonotypes between healthy human individuals. Assay used: immunoSEQ multiplex PCR; TCRdb lists only in-frame clones, some missing. The data hold about 1 million clones, with about 75% observed a single time. This clonotype originated in a man in his late teens or twenties in good health. Sequencing was carried out using memory CD4+ T cells sorted from blood. The subset was: CD45RA-negative fraction.

The CDR3 sequence is CASSSTPDTQYF. CDR3 DNA sequence: TGTGCCAGCAGCTCGACGCCAGATACGCAGTATTTT. V and J are TRBV5-6 and TRBJ2-3; the D is unclear. V shed 3 bases and J shed 4 bases, with 6 bases lying between them. Germline V CDR1 and CDR2: SGHDT, YYEEEE. The CDR3 extends over 12 amino acids.